Listed below are T cell receptor beta chains from one sample, sequenced in a study of blood T cell repertoires in COVID-19. Here immunoSEQ multiplex PCR was the method, and the copy in TCRdb shows in-frame clones only, minus some. The repertoire has 310,000 or so clones, more than 75% of them found once; the top ten carry 10%. The sequenced sample consisted of PBMCs or T cells enriched from blood (not recorded which). The receptors shown here come from a woman between 18 and 29 years old who had recovered from COVID-19. Both conserved end residues are part of each CDR3. The D gene is left open where the match is weak. Not all rows give a size; the values are once, few, many and, for expanded clones, a class.

NA	TRBJ2-3	TRBV4-1	NA	CASSRGLGASGTDTQYF	TGCGCCAGCAGCCGGGGATTGGGGGCAAGTGGGACAGATACGCAGTATTTT
NA	TRBJ1-5	TRBV6-2/TRBV6-3	few	CASSYSTADRRLYSNQPQHF	TGTGCCAGCAGTTACTCGACGGCCGACAGGCGACTATATAGCAATCAGCCCCAGCATTTT
NA	TRBJ2-3	TRBV9	NA	CASSAVFGGTDTQYF	TGTGCCAGCAGCGCCGTTTTCGGTGGCACAGATACGCAGTATTTT
NA	TRBJ1-5	TRBV19	NA	CASSIGLAGQPQHF	TGTGCCAGTAGTATAGGTCTTGCCGGTCAGCCCCAGCATTTT
NA	TRBJ1-5	TRBV19	NA	CASSSLLGIASNQPQHF	TGTGCCAGTAGTTCTCTTCTAGGCATTGCCAGCAATCAGCCCCAGCATTTT
NA	TRBJ1-1	TRBV7-9	NA	CASSTGGRNTEAFF	TGTGCCAGCAGCACCGGGGGTCGGAACACTGAAGCTTTCTTT
TRBD1	TRBJ2-2	TRBV12-3/TRBV12-4	NA	CASSFYRGGELFF	TGTGCCAGCAGTTTTTACAGGGGCGGGGAGCTGTTTTTT
NA	TRBJ2-1	TRBV28	NA	CACWGGALFNEQFF	TGTGCCTGCTGGGGGGGGGCTCTGTTTAATGAGCAGTTCTTC
TRBD2	TRBJ2-7	TRBV27	NA	CASRTLAGRPYEQYF	TGTGCCAGCAGGACACTAGCGGGTAGGCCGTACGAGCAGTACTTC
TRBD2	TRBJ2-7	TRBV19	NA	CASSIRGGGPYEQYF	TGTGCCAGTAGTATACGGGGCGGGGGGCCCTACGAGCAGTACTTC
NA	TRBJ1-3	TRBV28	NA	CASSPPTGGNTIYF	TGTGCCAGCAGTCCCCCGACAGGTGGAAACACCATATATTTT
TRBD1	TRBJ1-6	TRBV5-1	NA	CASSLIQGTARISPLHF	TGCGCCAGCAGCTTGATTCAGGGGACAGCCCGAATTTCACCCCTCCACTTT
TRBD2	TRBJ2-1	TRBV5-1	NA	CASSLGLAENNEQFF	TGCGCCAGCAGCTTGGGACTAGCTGAAAACAATGAGCAGTTCTTC
TRBD1	TRBJ2-5	TRBV2	NA	CASSTTGVVETQYF	TGTGCCAGCAGTACGACAGGGGTTGTAGAGACCCAGTACTTC
NA	TRBJ2-7	TRBV30	NA	CAWSVLGRGYYEQYF	TGTGCCTGGAGTGTACTAGGCAGGGGTTACTACGAGCAGTACTTC
TRBD1	TRBJ2-5	TRBV9	NA	CASSIRQGAKWVETQYF	TGTGCCAGCAGCATTAGACAGGGGGCGAAATGGGTAGAGACCCAGTACTTC
TRBD1	TRBJ2-5	TRBV6-5	few	CASRRQGLETQYF	TGTGCCAGCAGACGACAGGGTTTGGAGACCCAGTACTTC
NA	TRBJ2-7	TRBV4-1	NA	CASSPQESGSYEQYF	TGCGCCAGCAGCCCCCAAGAATCAGGATCCTACGAGCAGTACTTC
NA	TRBJ2-5	TRBV29-1	NA	CSATQLQETQYF	TGCAGCGCTACACAGCTCCAAGAGACCCAGTACTTC
TRBD1	TRBJ1-5	TRBV28	NA	CASSPNRGSGNQPQHF	TGTGCCAGCAGTCCTAACAGGGGATCCGGCAATCAGCCCCAGCATTTT
NA	TRBJ1-2	TRBV24-1	once	CATSATANYGYTF	TGTGCCACCAGTGCGACAGCGAACTATGGCTACACCTTC
TRBD2	TRBJ2-3	TRBV2	NA	CASSSGLAGGRGMDTDTQYF	TGTGCCAGCAGTTCCGGACTAGCGGGAGGGCGGGGGATGGACACAGATACGCAGTATTTT
TRBD1	TRBJ1-2	TRBV11-2	NA	CASSPWTGPSYGYTF	TGTGCCAGCAGCCCGTGGACAGGGCCCTCGTATGGCTACACCTTC
TRBD2	TRBJ2-3	TRBV5-1	few	CASKSASGREYTDTQYF	TGCGCCAGCAAATCGGCTAGCGGGAGGGAATACACAGATACGCAGTATTTT
TRBD1	TRBJ2-1	TRBV28	once	CASTISPGQGSYNEQFF	TGTGCCAGCACTATCTCCCCGGGACAGGGTTCCTACAATGAGCAGTTCTTC
TRBD1	TRBJ2-7	TRBV5-1	NA	CASRKTGSELNEQYF	TGCGCCAGCAGGAAGACAGGGTCGGAATTGAACGAGCAGTACTTC
NA	TRBJ2-3	TRBV5-1	NA	CASSLDRPTDTQYF	TGCGCCAGCAGCTTAGACAGACCTACAGATACGCAGTATTTT
TRBD1	TRBJ1-2	TRBV6-6	NA	CASSPSLGQSWSGGYTF	TGTGCCAGCAGTCCGAGCCTGGGACAGAGTTGGTCGGGCGGCTACACCTTC
NA	TRBJ2-5	TRBV30	NA	CAWSPLGRGAETQYF	TGTGCCTGGAGCCCACTCGGCAGGGGAGCAGAGACCCAGTACTTC
TRBD2	TRBJ2-7	TRBV7-9	NA	CASSSLAGPVNYEQYF	TGTGCCAGCAGCAGCCTAGCGGGCCCTGTAAACTACGAGCAGTACTTC
TRBD2	TRBJ2-3	TRBV5-1	NA	CASSLVRTRLAGRTDTQYF	TGCGCCAGCAGCTTGGTGAGGACCAGACTAGCGGGGCGCACAGATACGCAGTATTTT
TRBD2	TRBJ2-3	TRBV9	NA	CASSAPRREVDTDTQYF	TGTGCCAGCAGCGCCCCAAGGCGGGAGGTCGACACAGATACGCAGTATTTT
TRBD1	TRBJ1-1	TRBV28	NA	CASSLVEGQGISTEAFF	TGTGCCAGCAGTTTAGTGGAGGGACAGGGGATTTCCACTGAAGCTTTCTTT
TRBD1	TRBJ1-1	TRBV10-3	NA	CATQGGMNTEAFF	TGTGCCACACAGGGGGGGATGAACACTGAAGCTTTCTTT
NA	TRBJ1-5	TRBV19	NA	CASSFPGGANHQHF	TGTGCCAGTAGCTTCCCGGGGGGGGCTAATCATCAGCATTTT
TRBD2	TRBJ2-3	TRBV5-4	NA	CASSLGAGTRSTDTQYF	TGTGCCAGCAGCTTGGGGGCAGGGACTAGAAGCACAGATACGCAGTATTTT